This T cell receptor beta chain stems from a study of molecular identifiers for immune sequencing clone quantification. General study findings and limits: Clones above 20 RNA copies contained over 99% of effector molecules and under 1% of naive molecules. With a barcode shared among identical TCR molecules, highly expanded clone sizes could be underestimated.

This clonotype occurred many times. Its antigen remains unidentified. RNA fractions of 10%, 30% or 50% and roughly 20,000 to 1,000,000 sorted cells were the source of naive CD8 libraries. Based on a CD8+CD4-CCR7+CD45RA+ profile, naive CD8 T cells were sorted. Each CDR3 protein gets one entry after TCRdb re-called the PCR reads with MiXCR. The data contain some 320,000 distinct CDR3 sequences, about a fifth of them seen just once; the ten biggest clones take up over 0.7%. Germline V gene data show CDR1 as SGHRS and CDR2 as YFSETQ. V was clipped by 7 bases and J by 2 bases; unmatched bases: 22. The CDR3 consists of 19 residues.

This receptor was identified in a human donor in good health. Some libraries in this study had Jurkat cell RNA spiked in. The sample was naive CD8+ T cells from blood, with Jurkat cell RNA spiked in. This sample's subset: FACS-sorted CD8+CD4-CCR7+CD45RA+ naive T cells. The chain uses TRBV5-1 and TRBJ2-3; 7 nucleotides line up with TRBD1. The CDR3 DNA is TGCGCCAGCCGCTCAAGAGGGCAGGGGGTACAATCGTCCACAGATACGCAGTATTTT. Translating gives CASRSRGQGVQSSTDTQYF.